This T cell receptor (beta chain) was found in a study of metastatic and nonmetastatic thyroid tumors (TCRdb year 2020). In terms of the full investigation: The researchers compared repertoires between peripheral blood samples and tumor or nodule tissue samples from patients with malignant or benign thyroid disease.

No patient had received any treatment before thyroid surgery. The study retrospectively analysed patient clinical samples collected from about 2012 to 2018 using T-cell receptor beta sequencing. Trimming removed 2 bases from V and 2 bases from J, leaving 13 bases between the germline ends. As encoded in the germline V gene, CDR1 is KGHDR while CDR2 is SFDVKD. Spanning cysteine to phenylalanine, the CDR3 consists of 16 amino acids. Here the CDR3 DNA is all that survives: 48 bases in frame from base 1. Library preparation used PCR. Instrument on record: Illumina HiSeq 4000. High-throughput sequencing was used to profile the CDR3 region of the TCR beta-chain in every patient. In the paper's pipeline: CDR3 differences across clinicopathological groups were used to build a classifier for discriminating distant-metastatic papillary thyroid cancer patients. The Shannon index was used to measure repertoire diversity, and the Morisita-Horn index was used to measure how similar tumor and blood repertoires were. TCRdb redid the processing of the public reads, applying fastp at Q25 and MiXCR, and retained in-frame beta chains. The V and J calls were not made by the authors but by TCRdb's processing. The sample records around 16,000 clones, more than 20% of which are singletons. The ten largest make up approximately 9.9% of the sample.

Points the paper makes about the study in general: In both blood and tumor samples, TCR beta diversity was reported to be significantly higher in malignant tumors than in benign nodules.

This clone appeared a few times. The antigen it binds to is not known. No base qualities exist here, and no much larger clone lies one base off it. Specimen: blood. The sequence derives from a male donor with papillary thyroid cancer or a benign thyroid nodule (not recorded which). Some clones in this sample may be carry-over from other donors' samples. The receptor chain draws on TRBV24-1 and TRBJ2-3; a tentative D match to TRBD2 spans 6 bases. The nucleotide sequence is TGTGCCACCAGTGATTCACGGTCGGGGGTCACAGATACGCAGTATTTT. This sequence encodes CATSDSRSGVTDTQYF.